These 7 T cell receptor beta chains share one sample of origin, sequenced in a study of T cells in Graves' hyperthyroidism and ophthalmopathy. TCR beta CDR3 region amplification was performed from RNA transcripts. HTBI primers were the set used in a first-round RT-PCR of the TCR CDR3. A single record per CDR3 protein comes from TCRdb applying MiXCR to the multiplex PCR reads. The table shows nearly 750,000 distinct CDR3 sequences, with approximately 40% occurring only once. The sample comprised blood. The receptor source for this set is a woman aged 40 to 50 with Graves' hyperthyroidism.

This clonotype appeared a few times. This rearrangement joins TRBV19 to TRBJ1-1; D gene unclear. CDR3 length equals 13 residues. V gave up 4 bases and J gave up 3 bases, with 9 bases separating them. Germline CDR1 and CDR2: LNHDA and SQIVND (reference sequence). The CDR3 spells CASSTGPDTEAFF. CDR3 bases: TGTGCCAGTAGTACCGGGCCCGACACTGAAGCTTTCTTT.

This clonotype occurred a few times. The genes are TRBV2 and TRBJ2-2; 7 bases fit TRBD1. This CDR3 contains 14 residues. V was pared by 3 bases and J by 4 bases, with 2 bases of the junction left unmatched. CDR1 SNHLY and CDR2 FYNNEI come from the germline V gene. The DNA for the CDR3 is TGTGCCAGCAGTGAGACAGGGCCCACCGGGGAGCTGTTTTTT. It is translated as CASSETGPTGELFF.

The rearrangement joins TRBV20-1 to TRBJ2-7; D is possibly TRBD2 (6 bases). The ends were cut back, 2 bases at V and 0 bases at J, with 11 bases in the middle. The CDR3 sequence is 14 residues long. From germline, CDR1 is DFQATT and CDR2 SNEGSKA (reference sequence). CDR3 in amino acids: CSARSEGFSYEQYF. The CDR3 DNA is TGCAGTGCTAGATCGGAGGGATTCTCCTACGAGCAGTACTTC.

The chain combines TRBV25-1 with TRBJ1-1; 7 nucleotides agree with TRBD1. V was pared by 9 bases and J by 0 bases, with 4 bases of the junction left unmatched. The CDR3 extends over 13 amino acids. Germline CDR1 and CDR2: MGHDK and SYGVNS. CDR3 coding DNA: TGTGCCAGATCCGGGACAGTGAACACTGAAGCTTTCTTT. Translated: CARSGTVNTEAFF.

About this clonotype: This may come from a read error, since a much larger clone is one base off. The CDR3 DNA reads TGTGCCATCAGTGAGAAAGTGGACAGGGACGGGGGGCCACCCCTCCACTTT. Amino acids: CAISEKVDRDGGPPLHF. The V gene is TRBV10-3, the J gene TRBJ1-6; 8 positions agree with TRBD1. Germline CDR1 and CDR2: ENHRY and SYGVKD. V shed 2 bases, J shed 11 bases, and the junction held 14 bases outside the gene matches. The CDR3 loop spans 17 amino acids.

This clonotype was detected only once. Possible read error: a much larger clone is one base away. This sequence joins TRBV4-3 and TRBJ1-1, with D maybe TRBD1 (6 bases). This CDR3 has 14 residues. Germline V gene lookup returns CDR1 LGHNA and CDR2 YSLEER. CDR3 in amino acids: CARSIRQERTEAFF. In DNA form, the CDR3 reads TGCGCCCGCAGCATCCGACAGGAGAGAACTGAAGCTTTCTTT.

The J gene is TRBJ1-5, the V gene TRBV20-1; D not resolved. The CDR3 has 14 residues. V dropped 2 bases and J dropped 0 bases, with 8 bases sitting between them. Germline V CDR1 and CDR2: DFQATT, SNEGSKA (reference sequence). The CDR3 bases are TGCAGTGCTAGACCCGGATATAGCAATCAGCCCCAGCATTTT. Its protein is CSARPGYSNQPQHF.